This T cell receptor (beta chain) was recovered during a study of identical twins. In the case of this clonotype: Its antigen is unknown.

Each cDNA held unique molecular identifiers, and template switching gave it a universal primer site. TCRdb independently ran MiXCR on the 5' RACE reads; one entry per CDR3 protein. Of 550,000 to 700,000 distinct CDR3 sequences listed, 21% were seen once; the top ten hold around 4.5%. The CDR3 is 18 residues long. Trimming at V came to 1 base and at J to 2 bases, leaving 11 bases not matched to a gene. The germline CDR1 and CDR2 sequences are SGHAT and FQNNGV. Study-level findings and limits: Invariant MAIT and iNKT cells are populations that could partly confound zero-insertion analyses.

The sample was also linked to a second study, of T cells expressing NK-cell markers. As reported in that work: Seven of the eight sequenced donors were classified as HCMV-seropositive, and one was classified as seronegative.

The chain couples TRBV11-2 to TRBJ2-1, with 7 bases fitting TRBD1. The sequence came from a woman under 30 in good health. Input material: PBMCs. The CDR3 DNA sequence: TGTGCCAGCAGCTTAGTATCCCCCGGGACAGACCCCTACAATGAGCAGTTCTTC. Translating it yields CASSLVSPGTDPYNEQFF.